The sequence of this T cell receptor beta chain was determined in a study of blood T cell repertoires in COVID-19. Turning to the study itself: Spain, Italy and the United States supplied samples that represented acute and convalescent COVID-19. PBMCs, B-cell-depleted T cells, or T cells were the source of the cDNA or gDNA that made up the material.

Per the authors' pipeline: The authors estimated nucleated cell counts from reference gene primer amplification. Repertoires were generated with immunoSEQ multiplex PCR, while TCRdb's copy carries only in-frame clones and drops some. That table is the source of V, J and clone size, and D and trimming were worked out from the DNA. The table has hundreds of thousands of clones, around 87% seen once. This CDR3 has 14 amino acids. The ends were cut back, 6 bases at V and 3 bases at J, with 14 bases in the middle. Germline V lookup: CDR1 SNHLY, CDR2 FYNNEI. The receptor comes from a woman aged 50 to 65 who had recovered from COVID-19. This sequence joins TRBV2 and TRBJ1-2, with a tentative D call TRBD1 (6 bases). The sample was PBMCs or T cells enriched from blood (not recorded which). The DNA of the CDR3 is TGTGCCAGCAGGGGGGCTCGGTTTGACTATGGCTACACCTTC. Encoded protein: CASRGARFDYGYTF.